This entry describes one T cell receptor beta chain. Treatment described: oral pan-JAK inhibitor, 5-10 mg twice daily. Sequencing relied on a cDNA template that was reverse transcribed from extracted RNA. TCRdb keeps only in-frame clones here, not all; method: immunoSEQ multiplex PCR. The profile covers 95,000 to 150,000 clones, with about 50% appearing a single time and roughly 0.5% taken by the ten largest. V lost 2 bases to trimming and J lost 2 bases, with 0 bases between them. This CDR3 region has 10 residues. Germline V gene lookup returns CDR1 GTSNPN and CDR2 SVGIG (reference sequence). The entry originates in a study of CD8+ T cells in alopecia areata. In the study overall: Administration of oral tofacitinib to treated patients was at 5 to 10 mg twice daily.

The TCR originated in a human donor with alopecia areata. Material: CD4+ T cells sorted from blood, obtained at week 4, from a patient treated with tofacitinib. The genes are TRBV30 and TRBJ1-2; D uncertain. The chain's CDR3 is CAWSNYGYTF. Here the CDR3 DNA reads TGTGCCTGGAGTAACTATGGCTACACCTTC.